These T cell receptor beta chains were read from a single sample in a study of T cell responses to AZD1222 COVID-19 vaccine. The repertoire was sequenced with immunoSEQ multiplex PCR; TCRdb's copy has only in-frame clones and lacks some. The table records approximately 140,000 clones, 80% to 95% of them present only once. The sample consisted of peripheral blood, taken 28 days after the second AZD1222 dose. All receptors come from an adult who received the AZD1222 COVID-19 vaccine. Each CDR3 is given with its conserved first and last residue.

TRBV10-2	CASSEMGYEQYF
TRBV2	CASSGTSGRSGELFF
TRBV7-9	CASVRTAQETQYF
TRBV3-1/TRBV3-2	CASSQPGMYEQYF
TRBV15	CATSTITGATYYEQYF
TRBV3-1/TRBV3-2	CASSPWASSSYEQYF
TRBV7-9	CASSLSLASSYNEQFF
TRBV7-2	CASTLAGGSKTQYF
TRBV7-8	CASSLTFEAGERDGYTF
TRBV18	CASSPRGDEQYF
TRBV2	CASSEGYRDLVTEAFF
TRBV27	CASSSLYRQGGHEQYF
TRBV7-4	CASSLEDRGPHTGELFF
TRBV19	CASSIVQGRSNEKLFF
TRBV6-1	CASSEARPGEQYF
TRBV27	CASSRTGGLNTGELFF
TRBV5-5	CASHSGNTIYF
TRBV9	CASSVGSWIHSAGNTIYF
TRBV18	CASWDPNTDTQYF
TRBV15	CATSVSGRSYNEQFF
TRBV7-3	CASSLTPGSFLNSEAFF
TRBV7-9	CASSSGVEQYF
TRBV29-1	CSANRDTSEQYF
TRBV14	CASSPWTGGTEAFF
TRBV6-5	CASSNKGLVANEQFF
TRBV7-2	CASSLRTGSTYEQYF
TRBV11-3	CASSYWTDNSPLHF
TRBV5-1	CASRPAGGSYEQYF
TRBV5-1	CASRREVTGELFF
TRBV6-2/TRBV6-3	CASSSFSGASLGTDTQYF
TRBV18	CASSPPLTEQFF
TRBV18	CASSPNRARQPQHF
TRBV15	CATSRQRGAEQYF
TRBV29-1	CSGSGGHNEQFF
TRBV9	CASSVVGYNSPLHF
TRBV5-1	CASSSGTAPYEQYF
TRBV6-1	CASSEGDRDEKLFF
TRBV5-4	CASSLRDRGIWTQYF